These 24 T cell receptor beta chains originate from one sample sequenced in a study of CD8 T cells in Susac syndrome. Reverse transcription used roughly 0.45 to 1 ug RNA and random hexamers. TCRdb used MiXCR to reprocess the immunoSEQ multiplex PCR reads, holding one entry per CDR3 protein. Here the sample spans 100,000 or so distinct CDR3 sequences, around nine tenths being singletons. The sequencing input was CD4+ T cells from PBMCs. These receptors were obtained from a human donor in good health.

CDR3 DNA: TGTGCCAGCAGCCCAAGCGGGGTCCTCAAGACTGAAGCTTTCTTT. Amino acid sequence: CASSPSGVLKTEAFF. The V gene is TRBV3-1, the J gene TRBJ1-1; D gene ambiguous. This CDR3 has 15 residues. V lost 4 bases, J lost 5 bases, and 17 bases lay in between. The germline V gene encodes CDR1 LGHDT and CDR2 YNNKEL (reference sequence).

The chain combines TRBV7-3 with TRBJ2-5, with TRBD2 matching 7 bases. J was trimmed by 7 bases and V by 4 bases; bases with no gene match: 6. Germline CDR1 SGHTA, CDR2 FQGTGA. This CDR3 comprises 13 residues. CDR3 amino acids: CASSWGGEGTQYF. The CDR3 bases are TGTGCCAGCAGCTGGGGGGGAGAGGGGACCCAGTACTTC.

The chain has TRBV2 and TRBJ2-3; 10 positions agree with TRBD2. CDR3 length: 14 amino acids. V shed 8 bases and J 5 bases; nucleotides not matched to a gene: 7. CDR1 and CDR2 from the germline V gene are SNHLY and FYNNEI. CDR3 coding DNA: TGTGCCAGCTTCCAGCGGGAGGGCCAAGATACGCAGTATTTT. It codes for CASFQREGQDTQYF.

This sequence joins TRBV7-2 and TRBJ1-5; 9 bases agree with TRBD1. The CDR3 is 15 residues long. Germline values: CDR1 SGHTA, CDR2 FQGNSA. Losses at the gene ends were 5 bases for V and 6 bases for J; bases not matched to a gene: 8. The CDR3 here is CASSPGQGGSQPQHF. The CDR3 DNA reads as TGTGCCAGCAGCCCGGGACAGGGAGGAAGTCAGCCCCAGCATTTT.

The J gene is TRBJ2-5, the V gene TRBV12-3 or TRBV12-4, with 8 bases lining up with TRBD2. The CDR3 is 16 amino acids. The V gene end was trimmed by 5 bases and the J gene end by 5 bases; junction bases not matched to a gene: 13. The CDR3 DNA reads as TGTGCCAGCAGTGTTTCCGGGACTAGTTTATTGGAGACCCAGTACTTC. Residues: CASSVSGTSLLETQYF.

The V gene is TRBV29-1, the J gene TRBJ2-5; no firm D call. CDR1 is SQVTM, CDR2 ANQGSEA, per germline. This CDR3 contains 15 residues. V lost 0 bases, J lost 0 bases, and 11 bases lay in between. In nucleotides, the CDR3 is TGCAGCGTTGAAGAACAGCTGCTATACCAAGAGACCCAGTACTTC. This codes for CSVEEQLLYQETQYF.

J is TRBJ1-1 and V is TRBV7-3; D is ambiguous. The V gene lost 2 bases and the J gene lost 1 base, with 8 bases spanning the gap. Germline V gene sequence: CDR1 SGHTA, CDR2 FQGTGA. The CDR3 extends over 14 amino acids. The CDR3 DNA reads TGTGCCAGCAGCTTATCCGTTGGGAACACTGAAGCTTTCTTT. It encodes CASSLSVGNTEAFF.

The chain joins TRBV5-1 to TRBJ2-5, with D unresolved. The germline V gene has CDR1 SGHRS and CDR2 YFSETQ. Trimming took 6 bases from V and 2 from J, leaving 14 bases between them. The CDR3 spans 14 residues. The CDR3 DNA reads TGCGCCAGCAACCAATACTCTTTACAAGAGACCCAGTACTTC. Protein: CASNQYSLQETQYF.

J is TRBJ1-2 and V is TRBV5-1, with 8 nucleotides matching TRBD1. There are 11 residues in the CDR3. J gave up 7 bases and V 6 bases, and 2 bases lay outside the gene matches. From germline, CDR1 is SGHRS and CDR2 YFSETQ. The CDR3 coding sequence is TGCGCCAGCACAGACAGGGGTGGCTACACCTTC. Encoded protein: CASTDRGGYTF.

The chain recombines TRBV10-3 with TRBJ2-5; TRBD1 agrees at 9 bases. This CDR3 contains 14 residues. With 0 bases clipped from V and 6 bases from J, the junction kept 2 bases outside the gene matches. The germline V gene encodes CDR1 ENHRY and CDR2 SYGVKD. DNA for the CDR3: TGTGCCATCAGTGAGTCCGGACAGGGGAAGACCCAGTACTTC. It translates to CAISESGQGKTQYF.

The rearrangement joins TRBV19 to TRBJ1-5, with 8 bases matching TRBD1. With 8 bases clipped from V and 2 bases from J, the junction kept 2 bases outside the gene matches. This CDR3 has 13 residues. The V gene's germline CDR1 is LNHDA and CDR2 SQIVND (reference sequence). CDR3 bases: TGTGCCAGTCAGGGGGCCGGCAATCAGCCCCAGCATTTT. This gives the protein CASQGAGNQPQHF.

The chain employs TRBV5-1 and TRBJ1-5, with D uncertain. This CDR3 spans 14 amino acids. V was cut by 0 bases and J by 10 bases, with 14 bases left in between. CDR1 and CDR2 from the germline V gene are SGHRS and YFSETQ. The DNA for the CDR3 is TGCGCCAGCAGCTTGGGGGAGCTCATCAGCCCCCAGCATTTT. It translates to CASSLGELISPQHF.

The chain carries TRBV7-2 and TRBJ1-1; D possibly corresponds to TRBD1 (5 bases). In germline, CDR1 is SGHTA, CDR2 FQGNSA. Between the trimmed V and J ends, which lost 5 bases and 13 bases, there was a span of 26 bases. The length of the CDR3 is 15 residues. This CDR3 reads CASSPAGVWARDGFF. CDR3 sequence (DNA): TGTGCCAGCAGCCCCGCGGGAGTTTGGGCCAGGGATGGTTTCTTT.

This clonotype was seen more than once but under ten times. The chain has TRBV6-2 or TRBV6-3 and TRBJ2-7, with D possibly TRBD1 on 6 matching bases. V lost 5 bases to trimming and J lost 4 bases, with 15 bases between them. The CDR3 is made up of 14 amino acids. Germline assignment: CDR1 MNHEY and CDR2 SVGEGT. CDR3 DNA: TGTGCCAGCAGTCCCGACAGGATAGCGTACGAGCAGTACTTC. Translation: CASSPDRIAYEQYF.

The rearrangement uses TRBV7-6 and TRBJ2-1, with 9 bases fitting TRBD1. CDR1 is SGHVS and CDR2 is FNYEAQ in the germline V gene. The CDR3 consists of 16 residues. Trimming at V came to 1 base and at J to 2 bases, leaving 3 bases not matched to a gene. The CDR3 nucleotides read TGTGCCAGCAGCTTAGGACAGGGGGGGACCTACAATGAGCAGTTCTTC. This translates into CASSLGQGGTYNEQFF.

The V gene is TRBV5-4, the J gene TRBJ2-7, with 7 bases lining up with TRBD2. V shed 4 bases, J shed 6 bases, and the junction held 13 bases outside the gene matches. CDR1 SGHNT and CDR2 YYREEE come from the germline V gene (reference sequence). CDR3 size: 15 residues. CDR3 amino acids: CASSAAWGGYSEQYF. The CDR3 DNA sequence: TGTGCCAGCAGCGCTGCGTGGGGGGGGTATTCCGAGCAGTACTTC.

The chain is built from TRBV30 and TRBJ2-1; tentative D call: TRBD2 (6 bases). Germline V gives CDR1 GTSNPN, CDR2 SVGIG (reference sequence). The CDR3 has 19 amino acids. Between the trimmed V and J ends, which lost 5 bases and 2 bases, there was a span of 28 bases. For the CDR3, the DNA is TGTGCCTGGTATCCCCCCGGGACTCCTCGTTTGTCTCCCTACAATGAGCAGTTCTTC. This gives the protein CAWYPPGTPRLSPYNEQFF.

This sequence joins TRBV14 and TRBJ2-1, with TRBD2 identical over 9 bases. The germline gives CDR1 SGHDN, CDR2 FVKESK. The CDR3 totals 14 residues. Unmatched junction bases numbered 9, after V lost 7 bases and J lost 8 bases. CDR3 region: CASKGGRALDEQFF. DNA of the CDR3: TGTGCCAGCAAAGGCGGGAGGGCCCTGGATGAGCAGTTCTTC.

This clonotype has only one observation. V and J are TRBV5-1 and TRBJ2-1; 8 bases map to TRBD1. Germline V gene sequence: CDR1 SGHRS, CDR2 YFSETQ. J lost 10 bases, V lost 4 bases, and 7 bases had no gene match. The CDR3 extends over 13 amino acids. The CDR3 loop is CASSEDRAGEQFF. The CDR3 DNA is TGCGCCAGCAGCGAGGACAGGGCAGGAGAGCAGTTCTTC. The full variable domain, rest sourced from reference TRBV5-1 and TRBJ2-1, is KAGVTQTPRYLIKTRGQQVTLSCSPISGHRSVSWYQQTPGQGLQFLFEYFSETQRNKGNFPGRFSGRQFSNSRSEMNVSTLELGDSALYLCASSEDRAGEQFFGPGTRLTVL.

The chain uses TRBV6-2 or TRBV6-3 and TRBJ2-4; D remains unclear. CDR3 length equals 14 residues. Trimming pared 5 bases from V and 1 base from J, leaving 9 bases between. Germline CDR1 reads MNHEY; CDR2 reads SVGEGT. The CDR3 protein is CASSGPLAKNIQYF. CDR3 in DNA: TGTGCCAGCAGTGGCCCTCTTGCCAAAAACATTCAGTACTTC.

The V call is TRBV19, the J call TRBJ2-7, with D perhaps matching TRBD1 (6 bases). V shed 7 bases and J shed 5 bases, with 15 bases lying between them. The germline V gene has CDR1 LNHDA and CDR2 SQIVND (reference sequence). CDR3 length equals 13 residues. CDR3 in DNA: TGTGCCAGTACGGCCAGGGGTATCCACGAGCAGTACTTC. Amino acid sequence: CASTARGIHEQYF.

The chain employs TRBV25-1 and TRBJ2-2; D remains unclear. Trimming cost V 5 bases and J 3 bases, with 13 bases left between them. Germline CDR1 reads MGHDK; CDR2 reads SYGVNS. The CDR3 is made up of 15 amino acids. The CDR3 is CASSQVTVDTGELFF. The CDR3 bases are TGTGCCAGCAGTCAAGTAACTGTGGACACCGGGGAGCTGTTTTTT.

The rearrangement joins TRBV6-2 or TRBV6-3 to TRBJ2-7; D tentatively fits TRBD1 or TRBD2 (5 bases each). V lost 0 bases to trimming and J lost 2 bases, with 17 bases between them. This CDR3 is 17 amino acids long. In germline, CDR1 is MNHEY, CDR2 SVGEGT. The CDR3 sequence: CASSYSIRGGLTYEQYF. The DNA for the CDR3 is TGTGCCAGCAGTTACTCGATACGGGGCGGTTTAACCTACGAGCAGTACTTC.

This rearrangement joins TRBV14 to TRBJ2-1; D perhaps matches TRBD1 (6 bases). CDR1 is SGHDN and CDR2 is FVKESK in the germline V gene. This CDR3 is 14 amino acids long. Trimming pared 4 bases from V and 8 bases from J, leaving 15 bases between. This chain's CDR3 is CASSLTAGAYEQFF. The CDR3 DNA reads as TGTGCCAGCAGCCTTACGGCAGGGGCTTATGAGCAGTTCTTC. Complete variable domain (other parts from reference TRBV14 and TRBJ2-1): EAGVTQFPSHSVIEKGQTVTLRCDPISGHDNLYWYRRVMGKEIKFLLHFVKESKQDESGMPNNRFLAERTGGTYSTLKVQPAELEDSGVYFCASSLTAGAYEQFFGPGTRLTVL.